The T cell receptor (beta chain) described here comes from a study of blood T cell repertoires in COVID-19. In the study overall: Sites in the United States, Italy and Spain provided acute and convalescent COVID-19 samples. Sources were T cells, B-cell-depleted T cells, or PBMCs; the material itself was cDNA or gDNA.

The CDR3 has 14 residues. V lost 6 bases to trimming and J lost 4 bases; unmatched junction nucleotides: 8. Germline CDR1 and CDR2: MDHEN and SYDVKM. As originally analysed: Estimated nucleated cell counts came from reference gene primer amplification. Sequenced by immunoSEQ multiplex PCR; TCRdb stores in-frame clones only, minus some. V and J calls plus clone size are reproduced from that table; the DNA served to infer D and trimming. The sample has about 260,000 clones, over 70% seen once. Sequences were obtained from peripheral blood. The sequence was obtained from a woman in her 70s with COVID-19, enrolled during active disease. The chain recombines TRBV28 with TRBJ1-2; 7 nucleotides line up with TRBD1. The CDR3 reads CASSGQELIYGYTF. The CDR3 nucleotides are TGTGCCAGCAGCGGACAGGAGCTCATCTATGGCTACACCTTC.